This note documents a single TCR beta chain sequence. This sample is part of a study of blood T cell repertoires in COVID-19. The CDR3 runs 11 residues. Per the germline V gene, CDR1 is GTSNPN and CDR2 is SVGIG (reference sequence). Between the trimmed V and J ends, which lost 5 bases and 6 bases, there was a span of 9 bases. Residents of about two dozen US areas, aged 18 to 89 years, made up the participants. Per the study methods: Nucleated cell number was recorded as an estimate derived from reference gene primer amplification. Method: immunoSEQ multiplex PCR; TCRdb's copy keeps in-frame clones and lacks some. V and J calls and clone size are copied from that table; D and trimming were computed from the DNA. This table holds 150,000 to 200,000 clones, 65% to 80% found once.

This TCR came from a woman in her forties or fifties with acute COVID-19. Sequencing was carried out using PBMCs or T cells enriched from blood (not recorded which). This chain links TRBV30 with TRBJ2-3, with D unclear. CDR3 DNA sequence: TGTGCCTGGCGACACCGCGATACGCAGTATTTT. Translating it yields CAWRHRDTQYF.